This T cell receptor (beta chain) was identified during a study of T cells in Graves' hyperthyroidism and ophthalmopathy (dated by TCRdb to between 2017 and 2020). Turning to the overall study: TCR V-J signatures able to tell the groups apart were searched for in a discovery cohort of approximately 95 patients, of whom about 40 had Graves' ophthalmopathy and 57 had stable Graves' hyperthyroidism. Whether ophthalmopathy could be predicted prospectively was tested in an independent validation cohort made up of approximately 19 hyperthyroidism patients plus 17 patients who later progressed to ophthalmopathy. The roughly 91 discovery patients were randomly divided into training and test sets at a 7:3 ratio. Thyroid tissue and blood T-cell repertoires from six Graves' hyperthyroidism patients were also compared in the study. After blood sampling, hyperthyroidism patients were treated with methimazole at a starting dose of 30 mg daily, and ophthalmopathy patients were treated with high-dose intravenous methylprednisolone. TCR Vbeta CDR3 sequencing of 130 to 150 peripheral blood samples (43 ophthalmopathy, about 75 hyperthyroidism and roughly 17 progressor patients) is reported in the paper. The research as a whole found: No statistical method was used to set the sample size in advance, and investigators knew the group allocation. A 13 V-J signature model separated ophthalmopathy from stable hyperthyroidism, with around 90% sensitivity and 81.08% specificity in cross-validation and 80%/75% in testing. In validation, the model predicted progression to ophthalmopathy a median of roughly 6.5 months before onset, with over 60% sensitivity and nearly 75% specificity. Most expanded thyroid clonotypes (frequency above 0.001) were also found in blood, which suggests that blood repertoires may mirror thyroid immune responses.

At the junction V is shortened by 0 bases and J by 4 bases, with 7 bases in between. Measured from the cysteine to the phenylalanine, the CDR3 is 14 residues long. CDR3 DNA is the only sequence kept; it has 42 bases, read in frame from the first base. CDR1 SEHNR and CDR2 FQNEAQ are derived from the germline V gene (reference sequence). The TCR beta CDR3 regions were amplified from RNA transcripts. A first-round RT-PCR of the TCR CDR3 used the HTBI primer set with the Qiagen OneStep RT-PCR kit. A second multiplex PCR round built the libraries, followed by size selection and purification. Paired-end sequencing of the libraries was performed with 100 bp reads on an Illumina HiSeq2000. As for the authors' bioinformatics: SOAPnuke was used to process the raw data, removing reads that contained adapters or uncalled bases, had a mean Phred below 15, or lacked an exact match to the constant primer or identifier. COPE v1.2.5 was used to merge the high-quality paired reads, and each unique nucleotide sequence was defined as a clonotype. MiTCR v1.1 was used to align the clonotypes against IMGT TRBV, TRBD and TRBJ reference segments. The analysis was restricted to V-J combinations with a frequency above 0.0001, which together covered about 99% of the repertoires. A TCS score was defined as the ratio of F50 (clonal expansion) to E x V (chaos), with BLOSUM62-based TCRdist applied between CDR3 peptides within each V-J. Welch's t-statistics and random forest reduced 500 to 650 V-J features to about 13, which were used in a naive Bayes classifier (R e1071). In-frame beta chains were kept once TCRdb had trimmed the public reads at Q25 with fastp and called clones with MiXCR. CDR3 protein duplicates are merged, each entry listing the most common genes and DNA. The V and J calls were determined by TCRdb, not by the authors. A total of under 700,000 distinct CDR3 sequences appear in this sample, about 43% of them only once. 8.2% of the sample goes to the ten largest clones.

Graves' hyperthyroidism was defined as stable when no progression to ophthalmopathy occurred over 18 months of follow-up. Hyperthyroidism patients were aged 18 to 65 years and newly diagnosed, with disease duration of less than 2 months. Patients with uncontrolled infections, other autoimmune diseases, pregnancy or lactation were excluded. Diagnoses were established on the basis of clinical symptoms, serum thyroxine and TRAb, thyroid ultrasound, and orbital computed tomography. Total RNA was extracted using Trizol reagent, and RNA quality was assessed on an Agilent 2100 Bioanalyzer. This clonotype has just a few counts. The clone's antigen remains unknown. No qualities accompany the bases; no much larger clone lies one base away.

Rearrangement joined TRBV7-9 to TRBJ1-5, with the identity of the D gene unclear. The receptor was derived from a woman aged 18 to 35 with Graves' hyperthyroidism. Donor details come from another sample of the same person, matched by shared clones. Sequencing input: peripheral blood or thyroid tissue (not recorded which). The encoded CDR3 is CASSLAQTNQPQHF. In nucleotides, the sequence is TGTGCCAGCAGCTTAGCTCAGACTAATCAGCCCCAGCATTTT.